This T cell receptor (beta chain) was identified during a study of identical twins. Remarks on this clonotype: The target antigen is unknown.

V lost 4 bases and J 1 base, leaving 4 bases between the germline ends. The CDR3 is 12 residues long. In TCRdb, the 5' RACE reads were re-called with MiXCR into one record per CDR3 protein. Counted here are 410,000 or so distinct CDR3 sequences, about a fifth occurring once; the ten biggest clones make up roughly 12%. Study results and caveats: There were fewer insertions in abundant cord blood beta clonotypes, but memory repertoires showed no such pattern.

This clonotype was sampled from a man aged 45-65 years in good health. The specimen sequenced was naive T cells sorted from blood. The rearrangement links TRBV12-3 or TRBV12-4 to TRBJ1-1; D uncertain. CDR3 protein: CASSSENTEAFF. The CDR3 DNA follows: TGTGCCAGCAGTTCAGAGAACACTGAAGCTTTCTTT.